Listed below are T cell receptor beta chains from one sample, sequenced in a study of naive and memory T cell subsets. TCRdb ran MiXCR on the UMI-ligation and nested PCR reads and lists one entry per CDR3 protein. The sample shows about 26,000 distinct CDR3 sequences, 5.2% of them seen only once. Material for sequencing was blood. The origin of the receptors is an adult in good health. Each CDR3 is given with its conserved first and last residue. D genes are given only for firm matches. Not every row has a clone size; where given, it reads once, few, many or a size class.

many	TRBV4-1	TRBJ2-1	TRBD2	TGCGCCAGCAGGACGACTAGCGGGAGGCAGGACAATGAGCAGTTCTTC	CASRTTSGRQDNEQFF
few	TRBV5-1	TRBJ1-4	TRBD1	TGCGCCAGCAGCAGGACAGGGGGAGCCGGAACTAATGAAAAACTGTTTTTT	CASSRTGGAGTNEKLFF
many	TRBV4-2	TRBJ2-7	TRBD2	TGTGCCAGCAGCCAAGATCTCATGGTAGCGGGAGTAGTCGAGCAGTACTTC	CASSQDLMVAGVVEQYF
many	TRBV29-1	TRBJ2-3	.	TGCAGCGTTGATCTCCGGGCTAGCACAGATACGCAGTATTTT	CSVDLRASTDTQYF
.	TRBV25-1	TRBJ2-5	.	TGTGCCAGCAGGCCCGACCGGGGTATTCAAGAGACCCAGTACTTC	CASRPDRGIQETQYF
many	TRBV4-3	TRBJ2-1	.	TGCGCCAGCAGCCAAGATAACGTGAGCCATGAGCAGTTCTTC	CASSQDNVSHEQFF
many	TRBV6-5	TRBJ2-3	.	TGTGCCAGCACTCGATCGGGCGGCACAGATACGCAGTATTTT	CASTRSGGTDTQYF
many	TRBV5-6	TRBJ2-1	TRBD2	TGTGCCAGCAGCAGAGACGGGACTAGCGGCTACAATGAGCAGTTCTTC	CASSRDGTSGYNEQFF
many	TRBV29-1	TRBJ2-1	TRBD2	TGCAGCGTTGTGACTAGCGGGATCCTGAGCGAGCAGTTCTTC	CSVVTSGILSEQFF
few	TRBV15	TRBJ2-1	TRBD2	TGTGCCACCAGCACCCGGACTAGCGGGACGGACAATGAGCAGTTCTTC	CATSTRTSGTDNEQFF
few	TRBV6-6	TRBJ2-7	TRBD2	TGTGCCAGCAGTTACTCCTTAGCGGGGTCCTACGAGCAGTACTTC	CASSYSLAGSYEQYF
many	TRBV9	TRBJ1-2	TRBD1	TGTGCCAGCAGCTCAGGAGGGGGCGCATCGTTCGGCTACACCTTC	CASSSGGGASFGYTF
many	TRBV10-3	TRBJ1-4	TRBD1	TGTGCCATCAGTGAGTCGGGACAGGGAAATGAAAAACTGTTTTTT	CAISESGQGNEKLFF
many	TRBV28	TRBJ2-1	TRBD2	TGTGCCAGCAGTTTAGGCGGACTAGCGGGAGGGGCGGTATCCTACAATGAGCAGTTCTTC	CASSLGGLAGGAVSYNEQFF
many	TRBV6-6	TRBJ1-5	.	TGTGCCAGCAGTTACTCGCTGGACGGCAATCAGCCCCAGCATTTT	CASSYSLDGNQPQHF
.	TRBV5-4	TRBJ1-3	.	TGTGCCAGCAGCCAAGACAGTGGAACTGGAAACACCATATATTTT	CASSQDSGTGNTIYF
many	TRBV6-2/TRBV6-3	TRBJ1-1	.	TGTGCCAGCAGATATGGTGACACTGAAGCTTTCTTT	CASRYGDTEAFF
many	TRBV6-6	TRBJ1-2	TRBD1	TGTGCCAGCAGTTATTCCAACCGGGACAGCTATGGCTACACCTTC	CASSYSNRDSYGYTF
many	TRBV4-2	TRBJ1-2	TRBD1	TGTGCCAGCAGCCTTGGACAGGGGGCCCCTTACTATGGCTACACCTTC	CASSLGQGAPYYGYTF
many	TRBV20-1	TRBJ2-5	TRBD2	TGCAGTGCTAATTGGGGGAGGGGCCAAGAGACCCAGTACTTC	CSANWGRGQETQYF
many	TRBV9	TRBJ2-3	.	TGTGCCAGCAGCTCTCCGAGGGTCAACACAGATACGCAGTATTTT	CASSSPRVNTDTQYF
.	TRBV6-1	TRBJ2-1	.	TGTGCCAGCAGTGCGTCTTCCCTGATGGATGAGCAGTTCTTC	CASSASSLMDEQFF
.	TRBV6-6	TRBJ1-2	.	TGTGCCAGCACAATTATGGGGGACTATGGCTACACCTTC	CASTIMGDYGYTF
many	TRBV6-5	TRBJ2-7	TRBD2	TGTGCCAGCAGGCTTACTAGCGGGAGTTTCAACGAGCAGTACTTC	CASRLTSGSFNEQYF
few	TRBV29-1	TRBJ2-3	.	TGCAGCGTCATGCCCGGACAGAAAACAGATACGCAGTATTTT	CSVMPGQKTDTQYF
many	TRBV29-1	TRBJ1-1	.	TGCAGCGCCACGCAAGGGGGGTTAGCTTTCTTT	CSATQGGLAFF
few	TRBV7-2	TRBJ2-2	TRBD2	TGTGCTAGCAGCTTTGACCGACTAGCGGGTACCGGGGAGCTGTTTTTT	CASSFDRLAGTGELFF
.	TRBV7-9	TRBJ1-1	.	TGTGCCAGCAGCGAAACAGGATACACTGAAGCTTTCTTT	CASSETGYTEAFF
few	TRBV6-2/TRBV6-3	TRBJ1-5	TRBD1	TGTGCCAGCAGTTACGAGGCAGGGGGCGCGGATCAGCCCCAGCATTTT	CASSYEAGGADQPQHF
many	TRBV6-6	TRBJ1-3	.	TGTGCCAGCAGTTACTCGGTGGAGTTCGAACACTCTGGAAACACCATATATTTT	CASSYSVEFEHSGNTIYF
many	TRBV15	TRBJ1-5	.	TGTGCCACCAGCAGAGATGCAGGGGTCAATCAGCCCCAGCATTTT	CATSRDAGVNQPQHF
many	TRBV20-1	TRBJ2-2	.	TGCAGTGCTAGAGATTTAGACAGACCGAACACCGGGGAGCTGTTTTTT	CSARDLDRPNTGELFF
many	TRBV6-5	TRBJ2-1	TRBD2	TGTGCCAGCAGTTCCGCCCTAGCGGGAACCAATGAGCAGTTCTTC	CASSSALAGTNEQFF
many	TRBV4-1	TRBJ2-6	TRBD2	TGCGCCAGCAGCCAAGATAGCGGGATTGGGGCCAACGTCCTGACTTTC	CASSQDSGIGANVLTF
many	TRBV29-1	TRBJ1-1	TRBD1	TGCAGCGTTGGTCTCGTCGGGACAGGCGCTTACACTGAAGCTTTCTTT	CSVGLVGTGAYTEAFF
medium-sized	TRBV20-1	TRBJ2-7	TRBD2	TGCAGTGCTTCTGGACTAGCGGGAGTAAAGTACGAGCAGTACTTC	CSASGLAGVKYEQYF
many	TRBV6-2/TRBV6-3	TRBJ1-1	TRBD1	TGTGCCAGCAGTTCCGCCGGGACAGGGGGAATAGAAGCTTTCTTT	CASSSAGTGGIEAFF
many	TRBV30	TRBJ2-7	TRBD2	TGTGCCGGAAGGGGGACTAGCGGGACCAACGAGCAGTACTTC	CAGRGTSGTNEQYF
many	TRBV6-5	TRBJ2-1	TRBD1	TGTGCCAGCAGCCCCCAGGGGGCGGCCTACAATGAGCAGTTCTTC	CASSPQGAAYNEQFF
many	TRBV9	TRBJ2-4	.	TGTGCCAGCAGCGTAGGGCCCCTAAACGCCCTAGCCAAAAACATTCAGTACTTC	CASSVGPLNALAKNIQYF
many	TRBV27	TRBJ2-3	TRBD1	TGTGCCAGCAGTCTTAATCCGTGGACAGGAACGGGGTATTTT	CASSLNPWTGTGYF
.	TRBV28	TRBJ1-1	.	TGTGCCAGCAGGCCCGGGGTATTCATGAACACTGAAGCTTTCTTT	CASRPGVFMNTEAFF
many	TRBV11-2	TRBJ2-5	TRBD1	TGTGCCAGCAGCTTACTCACAGGGGGCTACGAGACCCAGTACTTC	CASSLLTGGYETQYF
many	TRBV6-2/TRBV6-3	TRBJ2-7	TRBD2	TGTGCCAGCAGTTCCTGGACTAGCGGGGACTACGAGCAGTACTTC	CASSSWTSGDYEQYF
once	TRBV6-2/TRBV6-3	TRBJ2-1	TRBD2	TGTGCCAGCAGTTACAATCGACACAGGACTAGCAGGAGTTCCTACAATGAGCAGTTCTTC	CASSYNRHRTSRSSYNEQFF
.	TRBV12-3/TRBV12-4	TRBJ2-5	TRBD1	TGTGCCAGCAGCACAGGACAGGGGGTCACCCAAGAGACCCAGTACTTC	CASSTGQGVTQETQYF
many	TRBV20-1	TRBJ2-5	TRBD2	TGCAGTGCCCCATTTCGGCTAGCGGGAGGAGGGGAGAAAGAGACCCAGTACTTC	CSAPFRLAGGGEKETQYF
many	TRBV29-1	TRBJ1-5	TRBD1	TGCAGCGTAGGGGGACAGGTCGGTCAGCCCCAGCATTTT	CSVGGQVGQPQHF
.	TRBV6-2/TRBV6-3	TRBJ2-7	TRBD1	TGTGCCAGCAGTTACTCCTCCTGGGACAGGGTTTACGAGCAGTACTTC	CASSYSSWDRVYEQYF
many	TRBV3-1	TRBJ1-6	TRBD1	TGTGCCAGCAGCCAAGATGGTAGGGGGCTCTCCTATAATTCACCCCTCCACTTT	CASSQDGRGLSYNSPLHF
many	TRBV7-2	TRBJ1-2	.	TGTGCCAGCAGCTCGTATGGGGTCTATGGCTACACCTTC	CASSSYGVYGYTF
many	TRBV7-2	TRBJ2-1	TRBD2	TGTGCCAGCAGCTCCCTAGCGGGAGGGATTGAGCAGTTCTTC	CASSSLAGGIEQFF
.	TRBV30	TRBJ1-1	.	TGTGCCTGGAGCCGAGGAGGGAGCACTGAAGCTTTCTTT	CAWSRGGSTEAFF
many	TRBV14	TRBJ1-2	.	TGTGCCAGCAGCCAAGAAAAAACGTCCGGGAACTATGGCTACACCTTC	CASSQEKTSGNYGYTF
many	TRBV2	TRBJ1-6	TRBD1	TGTGCCAGCGTACGGGACAGGAATTCACCCCTCCACTTT	CASVRDRNSPLHF
many	TRBV5-1	TRBJ2-1	.	TGCGCCAGCAGCTTGGTTCCCCCAGAGAGCTCCTACAATGAGCAGTTCTTC	CASSLVPPESSYNEQFF
many	TRBV4-1	TRBJ1-1	TRBD1	TGCGCCAGCAGCCAAAGGGGACAGAGATTGAACACTGAAGCTTTCTTT	CASSQRGQRLNTEAFF
many	TRBV20-1	TRBJ2-1	.	TGCAGTGCTCGGCGGGATTACAATGAGCAGTTCTTC	CSARRDYNEQFF
many	TRBV7-9	TRBJ2-7	.	TGTGCCAGCAGCAATAGGGGGACCCCCTACGAGCAGTACTTC	CASSNRGTPYEQYF